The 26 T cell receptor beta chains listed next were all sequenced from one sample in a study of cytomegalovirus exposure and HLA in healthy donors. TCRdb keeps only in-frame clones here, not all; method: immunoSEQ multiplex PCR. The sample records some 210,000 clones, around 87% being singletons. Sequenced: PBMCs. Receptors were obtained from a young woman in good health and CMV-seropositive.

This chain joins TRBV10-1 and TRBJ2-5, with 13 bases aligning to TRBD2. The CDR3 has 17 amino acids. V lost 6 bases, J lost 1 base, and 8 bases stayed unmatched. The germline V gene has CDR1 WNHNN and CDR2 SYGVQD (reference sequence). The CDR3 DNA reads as TGCGCCAGCAGCCATGGGACTAGCGGGATATCCCAAGAGACCCAGTACTTC. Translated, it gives CASSHGTSGISQETQYF.

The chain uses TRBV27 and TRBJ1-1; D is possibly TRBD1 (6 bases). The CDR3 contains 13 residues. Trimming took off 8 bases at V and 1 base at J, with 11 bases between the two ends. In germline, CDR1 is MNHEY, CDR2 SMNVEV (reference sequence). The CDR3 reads CASAQGRNTEAFF. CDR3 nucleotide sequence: TGTGCCAGCGCACAGGGAAGGAACACTGAAGCTTTCTTT.

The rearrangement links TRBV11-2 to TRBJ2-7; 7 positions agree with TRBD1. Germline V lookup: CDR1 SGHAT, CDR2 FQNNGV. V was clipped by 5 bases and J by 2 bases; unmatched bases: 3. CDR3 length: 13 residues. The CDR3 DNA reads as TGTGCCAGCAGCATAGGGACAGCCTACGAGCAGTACTTC. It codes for CASSIGTAYEQYF.

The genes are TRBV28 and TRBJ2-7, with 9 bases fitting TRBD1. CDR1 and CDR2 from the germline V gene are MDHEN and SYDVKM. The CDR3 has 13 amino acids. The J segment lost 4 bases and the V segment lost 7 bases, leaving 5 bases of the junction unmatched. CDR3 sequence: CASKDRGSYEQYF. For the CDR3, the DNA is TGTGCCAGCAAGGACAGGGGTAGTTACGAGCAGTACTTC.

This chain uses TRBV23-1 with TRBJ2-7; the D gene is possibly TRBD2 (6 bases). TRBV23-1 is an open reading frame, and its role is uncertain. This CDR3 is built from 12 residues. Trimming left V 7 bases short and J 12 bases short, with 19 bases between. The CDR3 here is CASTHPGGGRYF. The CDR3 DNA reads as TGCGCCAGCACCCACCCCGGTGGAGGGCGGTACTTC.

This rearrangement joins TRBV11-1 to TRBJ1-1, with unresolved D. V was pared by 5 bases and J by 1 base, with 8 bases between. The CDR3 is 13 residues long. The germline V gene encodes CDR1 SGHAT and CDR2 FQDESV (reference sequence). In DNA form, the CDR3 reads TGTGCCAGCAGCCTTAATAGGAACACTGAAGCTTTCTTT. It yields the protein CASSLNRNTEAFF.

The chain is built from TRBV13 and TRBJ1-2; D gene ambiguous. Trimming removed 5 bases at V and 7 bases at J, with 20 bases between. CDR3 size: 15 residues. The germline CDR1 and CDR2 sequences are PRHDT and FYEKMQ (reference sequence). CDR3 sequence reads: CASSVTLGLTGGYTF. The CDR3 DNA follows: TGTGCCAGCAGCGTTACTTTAGGCTTGACGGGTGGCTACACCTTC.

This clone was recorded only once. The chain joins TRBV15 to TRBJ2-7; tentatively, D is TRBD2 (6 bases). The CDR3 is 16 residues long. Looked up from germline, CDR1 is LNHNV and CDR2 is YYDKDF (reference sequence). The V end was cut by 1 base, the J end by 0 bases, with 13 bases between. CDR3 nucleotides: TGTGCCACCAGCAGAGTCGGCGGGAAGACCTCCTACGAGCAGTACTTC. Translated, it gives CATSRVGGKTSYEQYF.

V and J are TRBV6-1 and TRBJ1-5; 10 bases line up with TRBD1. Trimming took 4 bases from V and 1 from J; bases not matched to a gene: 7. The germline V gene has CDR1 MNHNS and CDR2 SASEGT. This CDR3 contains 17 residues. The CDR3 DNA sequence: TGTGCCAGCAGTGCTTCGACAGGGGGCCGGAGCAATCAGCCCCAGCATTTT. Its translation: CASSASTGGRSNQPQHF.

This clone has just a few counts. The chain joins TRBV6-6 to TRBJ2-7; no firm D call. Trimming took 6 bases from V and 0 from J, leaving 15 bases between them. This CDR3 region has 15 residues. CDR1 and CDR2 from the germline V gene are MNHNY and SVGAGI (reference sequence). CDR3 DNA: TGTGCCAGCAGCACTAATATAATCCTCTCCTACGAGCAGTACTTC. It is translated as CASSTNIILSYEQYF.

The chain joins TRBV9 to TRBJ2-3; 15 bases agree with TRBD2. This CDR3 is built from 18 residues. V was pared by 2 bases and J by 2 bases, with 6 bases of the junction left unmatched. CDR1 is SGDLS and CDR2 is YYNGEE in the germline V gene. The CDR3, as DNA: TGTGCCAGCAGCGTCGGACTAGCGGGAGGGCCCCCCACAGATACGCAGTATTTT. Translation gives CASSVGLAGGPPTDTQYF.

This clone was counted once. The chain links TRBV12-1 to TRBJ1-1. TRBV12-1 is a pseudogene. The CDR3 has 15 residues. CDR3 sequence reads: CASSFEDIREAEAFF. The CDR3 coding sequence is TGTGCCAGCAGCTTCGAAGACATAAGGGAGGCTGAAGCTTTCTTT.

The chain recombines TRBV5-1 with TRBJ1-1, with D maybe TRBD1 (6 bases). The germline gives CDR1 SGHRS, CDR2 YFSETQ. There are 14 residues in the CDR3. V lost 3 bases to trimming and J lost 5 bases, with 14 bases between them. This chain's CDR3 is CASSSQGGVTEAFF. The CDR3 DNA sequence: TGCGCCAGCAGCTCCCAAGGGGGAGTTACTGAAGCTTTCTTT.

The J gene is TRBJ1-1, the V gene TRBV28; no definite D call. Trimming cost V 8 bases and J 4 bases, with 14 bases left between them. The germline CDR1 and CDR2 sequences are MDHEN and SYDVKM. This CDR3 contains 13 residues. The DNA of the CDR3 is TGTGCCAGCTTTACCGGGGTAGGCACTGAAGCTTTCTTT. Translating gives CASFTGVGTEAFF.

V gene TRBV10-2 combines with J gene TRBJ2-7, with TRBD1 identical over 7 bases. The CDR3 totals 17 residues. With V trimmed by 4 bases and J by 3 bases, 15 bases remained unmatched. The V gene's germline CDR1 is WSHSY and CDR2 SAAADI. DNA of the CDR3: TGCGCCAGCAGTGGGGCAACAGGGGATATTAGTGTCTACGAGCAGTACTTC. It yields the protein CASSGATGDISVYEQYF.

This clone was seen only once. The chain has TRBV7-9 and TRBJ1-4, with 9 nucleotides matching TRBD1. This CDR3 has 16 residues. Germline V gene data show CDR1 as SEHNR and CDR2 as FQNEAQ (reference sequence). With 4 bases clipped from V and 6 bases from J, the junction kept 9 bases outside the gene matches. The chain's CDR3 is CASSSFGQGLDEKLFF. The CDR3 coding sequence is TGTGCCAGCAGCTCGTTCGGACAGGGGCTGGATGAAAAACTGTTTTTT. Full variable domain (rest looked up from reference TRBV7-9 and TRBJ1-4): DTGVSQNPRHKITKRGQNVTFRCDPISEHNRLYWYRQTLGQGPEFLTYFQNEAQLEKSRLLSDRFSAERPKGSFSTLEIQRTEQGDSAMYLCASSSFGQGLDEKLFFGSGTQLSVL.

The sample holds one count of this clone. The CDR3 loop is CASRGGGDTQYF. The CDR3, as DNA: TGTGCCAGCAGGGGCGGGGGAGATACGCAGTATTTT. This chain connects TRBV28 to TRBJ2-3; 7 bases line up with TRBD2. J gave up 5 bases and V 6 bases, and 2 bases lay outside the gene matches. CDR1 is MDHEN, CDR2 SYDVKM, per germline. The CDR3 runs 12 residues.

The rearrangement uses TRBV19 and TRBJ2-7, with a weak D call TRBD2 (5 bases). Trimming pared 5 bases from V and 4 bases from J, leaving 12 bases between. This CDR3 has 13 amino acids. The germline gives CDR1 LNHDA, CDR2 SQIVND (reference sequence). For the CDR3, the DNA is TGTGCCAGTAGTCAAGTCGGGGTTTACGAGCAGTACTTC. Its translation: CASSQVGVYEQYF. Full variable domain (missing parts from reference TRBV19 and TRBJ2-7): DGGITQSPKYLFRKEGQNVTLSCEQNLNHDAMYWYRQDPGQGLRLIYYSQIVNDFQKGDIAEGYSVSREKKESFPLTVTSAQKNPTAFYLCASSQVGVYEQYFGPGTRLTVT.

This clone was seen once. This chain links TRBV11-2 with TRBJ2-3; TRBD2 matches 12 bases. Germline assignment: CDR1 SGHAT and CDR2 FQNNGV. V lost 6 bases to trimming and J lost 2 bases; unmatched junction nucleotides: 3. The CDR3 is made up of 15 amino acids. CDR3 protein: CASSSSGRDTDTQYF. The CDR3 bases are TGTGCCAGCAGTTCTAGCGGGAGGGACACAGATACGCAGTATTTT.

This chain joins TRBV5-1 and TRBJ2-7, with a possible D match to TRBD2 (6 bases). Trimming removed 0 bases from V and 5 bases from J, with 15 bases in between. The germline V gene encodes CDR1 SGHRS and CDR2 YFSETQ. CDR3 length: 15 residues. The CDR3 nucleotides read TGCGCCAGCAGCTTGGGGTTAGCGGCATATGACGAGCAGTACTTC. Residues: CASSLGLAAYDEQYF. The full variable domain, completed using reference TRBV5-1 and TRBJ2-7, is KAGVTQTPRYLIKTRGQQVTLSCSPISGHRSVSWYQQTPGQGLQFLFEYFSETQRNKGNFPGRFSGRQFSNSRSEMNVSTLELGDSALYLCASSLGLAAYDEQYFGPGTRLTVT.

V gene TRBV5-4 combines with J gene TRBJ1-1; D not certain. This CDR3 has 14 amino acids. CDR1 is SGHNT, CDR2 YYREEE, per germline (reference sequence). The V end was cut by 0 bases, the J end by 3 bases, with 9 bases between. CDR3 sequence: CASSLGAGDTEAFF. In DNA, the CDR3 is TGTGCCAGCAGCTTGGGGGCCGGGGACACTGAAGCTTTCTTT.

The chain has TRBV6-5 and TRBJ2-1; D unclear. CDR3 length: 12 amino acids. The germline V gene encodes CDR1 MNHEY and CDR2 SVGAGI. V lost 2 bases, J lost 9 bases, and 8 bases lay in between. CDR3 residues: CASSYRGGEQFF. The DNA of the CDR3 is TGTGCCAGCAGTTACCGCGGTGGTGAGCAGTTCTTC.

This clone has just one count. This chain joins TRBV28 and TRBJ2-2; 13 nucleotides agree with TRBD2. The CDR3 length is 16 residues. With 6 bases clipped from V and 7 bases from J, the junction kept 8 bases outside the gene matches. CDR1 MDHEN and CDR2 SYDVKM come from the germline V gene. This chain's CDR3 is CASSRTSGRADGELFF. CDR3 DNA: TGTGCCAGCAGCCGCACTAGCGGGAGGGCCGACGGGGAGCTGTTTTTT. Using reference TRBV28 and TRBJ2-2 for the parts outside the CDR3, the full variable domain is DVKVTQSSRYLVKRTGEKVFLECVQDMDHENMFWYRQDPGLGLRLIYFSYDVKMKEKGDIPEGYSVSREKKERFSLILESASTNQTSMYLCASSRTSGRADGELFFGEGSRLTVL.

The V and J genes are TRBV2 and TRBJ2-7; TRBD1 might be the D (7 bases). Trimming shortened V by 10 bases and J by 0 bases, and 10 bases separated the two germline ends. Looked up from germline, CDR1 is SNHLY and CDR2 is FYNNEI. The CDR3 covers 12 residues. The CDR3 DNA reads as TGTGCCACAGGGGGGAACTCCTACGAGCAGTACTTC. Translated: CATGGNSYEQYF.

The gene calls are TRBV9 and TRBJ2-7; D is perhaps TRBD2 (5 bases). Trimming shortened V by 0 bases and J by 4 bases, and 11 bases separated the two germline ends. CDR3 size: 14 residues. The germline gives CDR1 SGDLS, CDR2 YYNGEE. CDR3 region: CASSVGAEGYEQYF. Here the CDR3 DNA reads TGTGCCAGCAGCGTAGGCGCCGAGGGATACGAGCAGTACTTC.

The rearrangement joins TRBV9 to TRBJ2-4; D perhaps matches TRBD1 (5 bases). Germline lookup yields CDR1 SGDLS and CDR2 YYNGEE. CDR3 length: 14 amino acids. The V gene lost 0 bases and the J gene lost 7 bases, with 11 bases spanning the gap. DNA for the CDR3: TGTGCCAGCAGCGTAGCTGCAGGGCCGAACATTCAGTACTTC. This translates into CASSVAAGPNIQYF.